The 18 T cell receptor beta chains presented below share a single source sample, sequenced in a study of type 1 regulatory T cells. TCRdb re-analysed the reads in MiXCR, keeping a single row per CDR3 protein. This table holds about 59,000 distinct CDR3 sequences, approximately 60% found once. No antigen is known for these receptors. Material for sequencing was cultured non-Tr1 T cells, either the whole culture or a sorted T cell fraction (not recorded which). The receptors originated from a human donor in good health.

J is TRBJ1-2 and V is TRBV7-9; 9 bases are a match to TRBD1. Germline loops: CDR1 SEHNR, CDR2 FQNEAQ (reference sequence). With V trimmed by 8 bases and J by 2 bases, 3 bases remained unmatched. There are 13 residues in the CDR3. The chain's CDR3 is CASGDRVNYGYTF. The CDR3 DNA follows: TGTGCCAGCGGGGACAGGGTAAACTATGGCTACACCTTC. The full variable domain, its missing parts supplied by reference TRBV7-9 and TRBJ1-2, is DTGVSQNPRHKITKRGQNVTFRCDPISEHNRLYWYRQTLGQGPEFLTYFQNEAQLEKSRLLSDRFSAERPKGSFSTLEIQRTEQGDSAMYLCASGDRVNYGYTFGSGTRLTVV.

This clonotype came up a few times. The chain is built from TRBV12-3 or TRBV12-4 and TRBJ2-1; 13 bases map to TRBD2. V lost 6 bases to trimming and J lost 9 bases; unmatched junction nucleotides: 8. The CDR3 runs to 15 residues. The CDR3 spells CASSPGTSGIGEQFF. CDR3 sequence (DNA): TGTGCCAGCAGCCCCGGGACTAGCGGGATTGGTGAGCAGTTCTTC.

The chain links TRBV29-1 to TRBJ2-7; the match to TRBD1 covers 10 bases. CDR3 length: 13 residues. V lost 6 bases, J lost 2 bases, and 4 bases stayed unmatched. Germline assignment: CDR1 SQVTM and CDR2 ANQGSEA. Written as DNA, the CDR3 is TGCAGCGTACCTGGGACAGGGGCCTACGAGCAGTACTTC. Protein sequence: CSVPGTGAYEQYF.

With respect to this clonotype: This may stem from a read error, because a much larger clone lies one nucleotide away. The gene calls are TRBV6-6 and TRBJ1-5, with TRBD1 as a possible D gene (5 bases). In germline, CDR1 is MNHNY, CDR2 SVGAGI (reference sequence). The CDR3 runs to 15 residues. The CDR3 DNA sequence: TGTGCCTGCAGTTACTCAGGGACCAGTGCTCAGCCCCAGCATTTT. Translating gives CACSYSGTSAQPQHF.

This clonotype was detected once. V gene TRBV6-1 combines with J gene TRBJ2-7; D not certain. Germline values: CDR1 MNHNS, CDR2 SASEGT. This CDR3 has 11 amino acids. The V and J ends lost 7 bases and 2 bases respectively, with 6 bases between them. The CDR3 loop is CASTQAYEQYF. The CDR3 region has the DNA TGTGCCAGCACCCAAGCCTACGAGCAGTACTTC.

This clonotype was counted a single time. V is TRBV24-1 and J is TRBJ2-2; 7 nucleotides align to TRBD2. Germline loops: CDR1 KGHDR, CDR2 SFDVKD. After removal of 2 bases from V and 1 base from J, the junction contained 3 bases not matched to a gene. The CDR3 contains 16 residues. CDR3 residues: CATSDSSGKNTGELFF. In DNA, the CDR3 is TGTGCCACCAGTGATTCAAGCGGGAAGAACACCGGGGAGCTGTTTTTT.

This clonotype was seen once. The chain has TRBV10-3 and TRBJ2-7; D is ambiguous. With 0 bases removed from V and 2 bases from J, the gap between germline ends came to 2 bases. CDR1 is ENHRY and CDR2 is SYGVKD in the germline V gene. The CDR3 loop spans 12 amino acids. The CDR3 DNA is TGTGCCATCAGTGAGTCGCCCTACGAGCAGTACTTC. This gives the protein CAISESPYEQYF.

V and J are TRBV28 and TRBJ2-7, with TRBD1 identical over 7 bases. The CDR3 extends over 14 amino acids. With 5 bases clipped from V and 1 base from J, the junction kept 5 bases outside the gene matches. Germline assignment: CDR1 MDHEN and CDR2 SYDVKM. The CDR3 region is CASSRRGWSYEQYF. CDR3 sequence (DNA): TGTGCCAGCAGTCGCAGGGGGTGGTCCTACGAGCAGTACTTC.

The table lists this clonotype with a few counts. V usage is TRBV27 and J usage is TRBJ2-7; D tentatively reads TRBD1 or TRBD2 (5 bases each). V lost 6 bases to trimming and J lost 12 bases, with 15 bases between them. The CDR3 runs to 11 residues. The germline V gene encodes CDR1 MNHEY and CDR2 SMNVEV (reference sequence). CDR3 bases: TGTGCCAGCAGCTTCGGGACCCGGAGGTACTTC. Residues: CASSFGTRRYF.

This clonotype occurred a few times. V usage is TRBV28 and J usage is TRBJ1-2; TRBD1 matches at 8 bases. The length of the CDR3 is 14 residues. Germline V gives CDR1 MDHEN, CDR2 SYDVKM. V shed 5 bases and J 4 bases; nucleotides not matched to a gene: 6. The CDR3 loop is CASSMRTGIYGYTF. The CDR3 DNA follows: TGTGCCAGCAGTATGAGGACAGGGATCTATGGCTACACCTTC.

This chain joins TRBV2 and TRBJ2-7; the match to TRBD2 covers 10 bases. The junction had 5 bases not matched to a gene; V was cut back by 4 bases and J by 5 bases. This CDR3 spans 14 amino acids. In germline, CDR1 is SNHLY, CDR2 FYNNEI. The CDR3 region has the DNA TGTGCCAGCAGTGGGGGGACTAGCGAGAACGAGCAGTACTTC. This translates into CASSGGTSENEQYF.

Regarding this clonotype: One end of the junction does not line up with germline, which may come from a read error. V gene TRBV7-2 combines with J gene TRBJ1-1, with D maybe TRBD1 (6 bases). This CDR3 contains 13 residues. Germline V lookup: CDR1 SGHTA, CDR2 FQGNSA. The CDR3 DNA is TGTGCCAGCGTCGGACAGCTGAACACTGCAGCTTTCTTT. Protein product: CASVGQLNTAAFF.

This sequence joins TRBV15 and TRBJ1-2, with no clear D. This CDR3 region has 15 residues. The V gene's germline CDR1 is LNHNV and CDR2 YYDKDF (reference sequence). V was trimmed by 0 bases and J by 6 bases, leaving 14 bases between them. The CDR3 DNA reads TGTGCCACCAGCAGAGACGGACCCCGGATGGATGGCTACACCTTC. It yields the protein CATSRDGPRMDGYTF.

The chain couples TRBV30 to TRBJ2-1; 8 nucleotides align to TRBD1. Germline lookup yields CDR1 GTSNPN and CDR2 SVGIG (reference sequence). J was trimmed by 15 bases and V by 4 bases; bases with no gene match: 11. The CDR3 length is 12 residues. DNA for the CDR3: TGTGCCTGGACCCCCACCGGGACAGGCGTGTTCTTC. As protein: CAWTPTGTGVFF.

This chain joins TRBV5-5 and TRBJ1-1, with D possibly TRBD1 on 5 matching bases. The V gene lost 2 bases and the J gene lost 1 base, with 9 bases spanning the gap. In germline, CDR1 is SGHKS, CDR2 YYEKEE (reference sequence). The CDR3 sequence is 14 residues long. The CDR3 coding sequence is TGTGCCAGCAGCTTCTTGACAGCGAACACTGAAGCTTTCTTT. Translating gives CASSFLTANTEAFF.

The V call is TRBV29-1, the J call TRBJ2-5; possible D gene TRBD2, 5 bases. V dropped 7 bases and J dropped 2 bases, with 11 bases sitting between them. Germline V CDR1 and CDR2: SQVTM, ANQGSEA. CDR3 length: 12 amino acids. For the CDR3, the DNA is TGCAGCGCTGAGCGCGGGCAAGAGACCCAGTACTTC. It translates to CSAERGQETQYF.

The V call is TRBV6-5, the J call TRBJ2-7; 7 positions match TRBD2. V trimming: 2 bases; J trimming: 6 bases; junction bases outside the gene matches: 10. The CDR3 consists of 15 residues. Germline assignment: CDR1 MNHEY and CDR2 SVGAGI. The CDR3 bases are TGTGCCAGCAGTTACGCTGCGGGGCAGCGGGGCGAGCAGTACTTC. It codes for CASSYAAGQRGEQYF.

This clonotype was seen more than once but under ten times. A much bigger clone sits one base away, suggesting this may be a read error. This chain uses TRBV20-1 with TRBJ2-1; possibly TRBD1 for D (5 bases). Per germline, CDR1 DFQATT and CDR2 SNEGSKA (reference sequence). This CDR3 has 13 amino acids. With 5 bases removed from V and 12 bases from J, the gap between germline ends came to 20 bases. The CDR3 reads CSALKGKADGQFF. In DNA, the CDR3 is TGCAGTGCTTTGAAGGGGAAAGCCGATGGGCAGTTCTTC.